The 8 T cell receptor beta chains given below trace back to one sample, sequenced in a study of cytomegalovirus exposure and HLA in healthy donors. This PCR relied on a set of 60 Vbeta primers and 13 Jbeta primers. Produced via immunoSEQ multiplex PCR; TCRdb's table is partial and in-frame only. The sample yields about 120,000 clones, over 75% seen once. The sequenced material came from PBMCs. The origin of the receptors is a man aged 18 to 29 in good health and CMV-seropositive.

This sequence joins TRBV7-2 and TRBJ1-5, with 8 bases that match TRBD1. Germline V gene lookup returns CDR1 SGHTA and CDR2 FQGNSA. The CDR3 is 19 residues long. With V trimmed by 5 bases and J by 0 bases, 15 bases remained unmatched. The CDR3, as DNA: TGTGCCAGCAGCCCCGGACAGGGAAATCCCTGGGATAGCAATCAGCCCCAGCATTTT. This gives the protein CASSPGQGNPWDSNQPQHF.

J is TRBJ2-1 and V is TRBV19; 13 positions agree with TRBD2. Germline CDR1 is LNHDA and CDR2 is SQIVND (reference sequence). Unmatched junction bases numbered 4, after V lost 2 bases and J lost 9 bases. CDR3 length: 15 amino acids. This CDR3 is CASSISGTSGTEQFF. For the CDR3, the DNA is TGTGCCAGTAGTATAAGTGGGACTAGCGGGACTGAGCAGTTCTTC.

CDR3 nucleotides: TGTGCCAGCAGCTTAGGACTAGCCGGCAATGAGCAGTTCTTC. Residues: CASSLGLAGNEQFF. The chain has TRBV11-2 and TRBJ2-1; 7 positions agree with TRBD2. The CDR3 extends over 14 amino acids. J gave up 6 bases and V 1 base, and 3 bases lay outside the gene matches. Germline assignment: CDR1 SGHAT and CDR2 FQNNGV.

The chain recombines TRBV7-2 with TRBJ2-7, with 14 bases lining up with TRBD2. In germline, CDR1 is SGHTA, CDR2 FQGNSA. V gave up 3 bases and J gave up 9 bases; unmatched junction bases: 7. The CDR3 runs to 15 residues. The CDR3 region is CASSLGLAGVVGQYF. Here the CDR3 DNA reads TGTGCCAGCAGCTTGGGACTAGCGGGGGTAGTTGGGCAGTACTTC.

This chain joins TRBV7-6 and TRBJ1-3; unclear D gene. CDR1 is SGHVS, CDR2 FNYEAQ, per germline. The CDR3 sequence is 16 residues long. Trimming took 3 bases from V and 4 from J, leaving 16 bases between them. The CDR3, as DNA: TGTGCCAGCAGCTTTTCCTCCAGAGGATCCGGAAACACCATATATTTT. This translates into CASSFSSRGSGNTIYF.

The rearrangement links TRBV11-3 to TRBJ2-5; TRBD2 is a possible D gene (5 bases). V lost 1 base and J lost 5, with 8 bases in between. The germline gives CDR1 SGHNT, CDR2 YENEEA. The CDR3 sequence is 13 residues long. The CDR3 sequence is CASSLGEFETQYF. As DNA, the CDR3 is TGTGCCAGCAGCTTAGGGGAGTTTGAGACCCAGTACTTC.

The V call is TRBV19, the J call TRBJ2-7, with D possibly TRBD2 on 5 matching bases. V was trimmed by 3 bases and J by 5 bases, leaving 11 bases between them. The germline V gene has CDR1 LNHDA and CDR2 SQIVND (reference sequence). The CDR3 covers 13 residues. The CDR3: CASSMLRSDEQYF. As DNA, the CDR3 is TGTGCCAGTAGTATGCTCCGTAGCGACGAGCAGTACTTC.

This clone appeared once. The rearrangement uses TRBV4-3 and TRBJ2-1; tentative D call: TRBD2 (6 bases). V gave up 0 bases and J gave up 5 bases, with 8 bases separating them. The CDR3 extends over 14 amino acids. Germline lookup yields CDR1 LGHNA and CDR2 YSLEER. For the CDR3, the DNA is TGCGCCAGCAGCCAAGACGGCGGGAACAATGAGCAGTTCTTC. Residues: CASSQDGGNNEQFF.